This is a list of T cell receptor beta chains from one sample in a study of metastatic and nonmetastatic thyroid tumors. MiXCR reprocessed the PCR reads for TCRdb. This repertoire shows tens of thousands of clones, roughly an eighth found once; its top ten account for 10% to 12%. Sequenced material: blood. These receptors were collected from a female donor with papillary thyroid cancer or a benign thyroid nodule (not recorded which). Some clones in this sample may be carry-over from other donors' samples. Both conserved end residues are part of each CDR3. D genes are given only for firm matches. The size of a clone is reported for some rows only, either as once, few or many, or as a class for expanded clones.

d_gene: NA
j_gene: TRBJ2-7
abundance: many
v_gene: TRBV30
CDR3nt: TGTGCCTGGAGCCCCCGTTTAACAATACCCTACGAGCAGTACTTC
CDR3aa: CAWSPRLTIPYEQYF

d_gene: NA
j_gene: TRBJ1-2
abundance: NA
v_gene: TRBV6-5
CDR3nt: TGTGCCAGCAGTTTTTTAAGTCGGGAGAACTATGGCTACACCTTC
CDR3aa: CASSFLSRENYGYTF

d_gene: NA
j_gene: TRBJ2-7
abundance: NA
v_gene: TRBV7-5
CDR3nt: NA
CDR3aa: CISVPEASSGQEIPYEQYF

d_gene: NA
j_gene: TRBJ1-2
abundance: NA
v_gene: TRBV28
CDR3nt: TGTGCCAGCAGTCCAATGTGGCCAAACAGGGTCTATGGCTACACCTTC
CDR3aa: CASSPMWPNRVYGYTF

d_gene: NA
j_gene: TRBJ2-1
abundance: many
v_gene: TRBV29-1
CDR3nt: TGCAGCGGAGGTTGGGAGTTGGGGGTCAATGAGCAGTTCTTC
CDR3aa: CSGGWELGVNEQFF

d_gene: NA
j_gene: TRBJ1-5
abundance: many
v_gene: TRBV28
CDR3nt: TGTGCCAGCAGTTTTTTCGGTTGGATTCAGCCCCAGCACTTT
CDR3aa: CASSFFGWIQPQHF

d_gene: NA
j_gene: TRBJ2-7
abundance: many
v_gene: TRBV20-1
CDR3nt: TGCAGTGCTAGGGGGTTATCCGGGGATGCTTACGAGCAGTACTTC
CDR3aa: CSARGLSGDAYEQYF

d_gene: NA
j_gene: TRBJ2-3
abundance: many
v_gene: TRBV5-5
CDR3nt: TGTGCCAGCAGCTTGGTTATTCCAAGACAGGGACTGATCACAGATACGCAGTATTTT
CDR3aa: CASSLVIPRQGLITDTQYF

d_gene: NA
j_gene: TRBJ2-2
abundance: many
v_gene: TRBV27
CDR3nt: TGTGCCAGCAGTTTTAGGGGTTACGGGGAGCTGTTTTTT
CDR3aa: CASSFRGYGELFF

d_gene: NA
j_gene: TRBJ1-1
abundance: many
v_gene: TRBV11-2
CDR3nt: TGTGCCAGCAGCCCACTCGACCCCCCAGGGAACACTGAAGCTTTCTTT
CDR3aa: CASSPLDPPGNTEAFF

d_gene: NA
j_gene: TRBJ1-4
abundance: many
v_gene: TRBV19
CDR3nt: TGTGCCAGTAGTATTTCTGGCAGGAGTAATGAAAAACTGTTTTTT
CDR3aa: CASSISGRSNEKLFF

d_gene: NA
j_gene: TRBJ2-5
abundance: many
v_gene: TRBV14
CDR3nt: TGTGCCAGCAGCCAATCGGGGGCCGGCGGGACCCAGTACTTC
CDR3aa: CASSQSGAGGTQYF

d_gene: NA
j_gene: TRBJ2-3
abundance: many
v_gene: TRBV20-1
CDR3nt: TGCAGTGGTCAGGACCCCGGACGTGATACGCAGTATTTT
CDR3aa: CSGQDPGRDTQYF

d_gene: NA
j_gene: TRBJ1-4
abundance: NA
v_gene: TRBV4-3
CDR3nt: TGCGCCAGCAGCCAAGATTCGATGCAGGAGGGAAAACTTTTTTTT
CDR3aa: CASSQDSMQEGKLFF

d_gene: NA
j_gene: TRBJ2-3
abundance: many
v_gene: TRBV3-1
CDR3nt: TGTGCCAGCAGCCAAGCATCCCTAGGATGTCCAGATACGCAGTATTTT
CDR3aa: CASSQASLGCPDTQYF

d_gene: TRBD1
j_gene: TRBJ1-4
abundance: many
v_gene: TRBV28
CDR3nt: TGTGCCAGCAGTTTTCCCGGGACAGGGAATGAAAAACTGTTTTTT
CDR3aa: CASSFPGTGNEKLFF

d_gene: TRBD1
j_gene: TRBJ1-1
abundance: NA
v_gene: TRBV30
CDR3nt: TGTGCCTGGAACAGGGGTACTGAAGCTTTCTTT
CDR3aa: CAWNRGTEAFF

d_gene: TRBD2
j_gene: TRBJ2-3
abundance: many
v_gene: TRBV20-1
CDR3nt: TGCAGTGCTAGAGATGCTAGCGGGTCCACAGATACGCAGTATTTT
CDR3aa: CSARDASGSTDTQYF

d_gene: NA
j_gene: TRBJ1-2
abundance: many
v_gene: TRBV18
CDR3nt: TGTGCCAGCTCACCCCTCGACACTTCTTCCCAGGGCTACACCTTC
CDR3aa: CASSPLDTSSQGYTF

d_gene: TRBD1
j_gene: TRBJ2-7
abundance: many
v_gene: TRBV6-1
CDR3nt: TGTGCCAGCAGGGGGGGACAGGGGCTCTACGAGCAGTACTTC
CDR3aa: CASRGGQGLYEQYF

d_gene: NA
j_gene: TRBJ2-5
abundance: many
v_gene: TRBV5-1
CDR3nt: TGCGCCAGCAGCTTGGAGCCTACAGGGTCTGAGACCCAGTACTTC
CDR3aa: CASSLEPTGSETQYF

d_gene: NA
j_gene: TRBJ2-1
abundance: many
v_gene: TRBV19
CDR3nt: TGTGCCAGTAGTATAGGGCAGAACAATGAGCAGTTCTTC
CDR3aa: CASSIGQNNEQFF

d_gene: NA
j_gene: TRBJ2-3
abundance: many
v_gene: TRBV9
CDR3nt: TGTGCCAGCAGCGTAGGAGATACGCAGTATTTT
CDR3aa: CASSVGDTQYF

d_gene: TRBD2
j_gene: TRBJ2-2
abundance: NA
v_gene: TRBV3-1
CDR3nt: TGTGCCAGCATCCAAGGACCCGGGGGGAGAACCGGGGAGCTGTTTTTT
CDR3aa: CASIQGPGGRTGELFF

d_gene: NA
j_gene: TRBJ1-2
abundance: many
v_gene: TRBV5-6
CDR3nt: TGTGCCAGCAGCTTGCCCGGGGCCGACTTGAGGTATGGCTACACCTTC
CDR3aa: CASSLPGADLRYGYTF

d_gene: TRBD2
j_gene: TRBJ2-1
abundance: NA
v_gene: TRBV20-1
CDR3nt: TGCAGTGCTATCCTCGCGGGAGGGCACAATGAGCAGTTCTTC
CDR3aa: CSAILAGGHNEQFF

d_gene: NA
j_gene: TRBJ2-1
abundance: many
v_gene: TRBV29-1
CDR3nt: TGCAGCGTTGGGAGAACGAGAGGCGATGAGCAGTTCTTC
CDR3aa: CSVGRTRGDEQFF

d_gene: NA
j_gene: TRBJ1-5
abundance: few
v_gene: TRBV19
CDR3nt: TGTGCCAGTAGAACGGAGTTTAATAGCAGTCAGCCCCAGCATTTT
CDR3aa: CASRTEFNSSQPQHF

d_gene: NA
j_gene: TRBJ1-6
abundance: few
v_gene: TRBV28
CDR3nt: TGTGCCAGCAGTTTAATAGATCGGGGGTATTCACCCATACACTTT
CDR3aa: CASSLIDRGYSPIHF

d_gene: TRBD1
j_gene: TRBJ1-3
abundance: many
v_gene: TRBV20-1
CDR3nt: TGCAGTGCTAGAGTTTCTACCCCGGGACAGGGAGTTACAAACACCATATATTTT
CDR3aa: CSARVSTPGQGVTNTIYF

d_gene: NA
j_gene: TRBJ1-4
abundance: many
v_gene: TRBV7-9
CDR3nt: TGTGCCAGCAGCTTTTCAACTAATGAAAAACTGTTTTTT
CDR3aa: CASSFSTNEKLFF

d_gene: TRBD2
j_gene: TRBJ2-7
abundance: many
v_gene: TRBV19
CDR3nt: TGTGCCAGTAGTATAGGACTAGCGGGGTCCTACGAGCAGTACTTC
CDR3aa: CASSIGLAGSYEQYF

d_gene: NA
j_gene: TRBJ2-1
abundance: many
v_gene: TRBV9
CDR3nt: TGTGCCAGCAGCGTAGACGGGAGAGGTTACAATGAGCAGTTCTTC
CDR3aa: CASSVDGRGYNEQFF

d_gene: TRBD2
j_gene: TRBJ2-1
abundance: NA
v_gene: TRBV6-2/TRBV6-3
CDR3nt: TGTGCCAGCAGTTCCGGTGACCGGACTAGCGGGTACAATGAGCAGTTCTTC
CDR3aa: CASSSGDRTSGYNEQFF

d_gene: NA
j_gene: TRBJ2-5
abundance: many
v_gene: TRBV7-9
CDR3nt: TGTGCCAGCAGCTTCCGGGATCTTAAAGAGACCCAGTACTTC
CDR3aa: CASSFRDLKETQYF

d_gene: NA
j_gene: TRBJ2-7
abundance: many
v_gene: TRBV5-5
CDR3nt: TGTGCCAGCAGCTTGAGTGGGAGTGACGAGCAGTACTTC
CDR3aa: CASSLSGSDEQYF

d_gene: NA
j_gene: TRBJ2-3
abundance: many
v_gene: TRBV4-3
CDR3nt: TGCGCCAGCAGCCAAGATAACGGGGCGGATACGCAGTATTTT
CDR3aa: CASSQDNGADTQYF

d_gene: NA
j_gene: TRBJ1-1
abundance: many
v_gene: TRBV27
CDR3nt: TGTGCCAGCAGTTTTGCGGGGGTGGGAGCCGAAGCTTTCTTT
CDR3aa: CASSFAGVGAEAFF

d_gene: TRBD1
j_gene: TRBJ2-5
abundance: many
v_gene: TRBV2
CDR3nt: TGTGCCAGCAGTGAACGGACAGGCGGAAAAGAGACCCAGTACTTC
CDR3aa: CASSERTGGKETQYF

d_gene: TRBD1
j_gene: TRBJ1-4
abundance: many
v_gene: TRBV24-1
CDR3nt: TGTGCCACCAGTGACTCGGGACAGGGGGACGAAAAACTGTTTTTT
CDR3aa: CATSDSGQGDEKLFF

d_gene: TRBD2
j_gene: TRBJ2-7
abundance: many
v_gene: TRBV9
CDR3nt: TGTGCCAGCTCCCTAGCGGGAGGATCCTACGAGCAGTACTTC
CDR3aa: CASSLAGGSYEQYF

d_gene: TRBD2
j_gene: TRBJ2-7
abundance: NA
v_gene: TRBV15
CDR3nt: TGTGCCACCCAAGGACTAGCTGTAGTCGAGCAGTACTTC
CDR3aa: CATQGLAVVEQYF

d_gene: NA
j_gene: TRBJ1-5
abundance: NA
v_gene: TRBV4-2
CDR3nt: TGTGCCAGCAGCCAAGATCAAGGGAGCAATCAGCCCCAGCATTTT
CDR3aa: CASSQDQGSNQPQHF

d_gene: TRBD2
j_gene: TRBJ2-3
abundance: many
v_gene: TRBV6-2/TRBV6-3
CDR3nt: TGTGCCAGCAGTTTTTTGAGTAGCGGGATATCTAGCACAGATACGCAGTATTTT
CDR3aa: CASSFLSSGISSTDTQYF